This T cell receptor (beta chain) was retrieved from a study of control samples from healthy donors and cancer patients (dated by TCRdb to 2020 to 2022). Libraries were prepared through the immunoSEQ multiplex PCR assay. TCRdb's version of the immuneACCESS table is confined to in-frame rearrangements and falls short of the full clone set. An unresolved V gene accounts for under half of the shortfall where checked; the remainder is of unknown origin. The sample table contains 130,000 to 150,000 clones; only one count was recorded for about 91% of them. The ten largest clones take up about 3% of the sample. Comment on this clone: Which antigen it targets is not known. Per-base qualities were not stored, and no clone one base away is much larger.

The sample consisted of blood. This clonotype originated in a man between 25 and 39 years old in good health.

The DNA is TGTGCCAGCAGCGAGGGTATCACCGGGGAGCTGTTTTTT. Its product reads: CASSEGITGELFF. Recombination joined TRBV9 with TRBJ2-2; confidence is insufficient to name the D gene. Cut back by 3 bases and 4 bases, the V and J ends lie 7 bases apart. Spanning cysteine to phenylalanine, the CDR3 consists of 13 amino acids. CDR3 DNA is the only sequence kept; it has 39 bases, read in frame from the first base. CDR1 and CDR2 are drawn from the germline V gene: SGDLS, YYNGEE.